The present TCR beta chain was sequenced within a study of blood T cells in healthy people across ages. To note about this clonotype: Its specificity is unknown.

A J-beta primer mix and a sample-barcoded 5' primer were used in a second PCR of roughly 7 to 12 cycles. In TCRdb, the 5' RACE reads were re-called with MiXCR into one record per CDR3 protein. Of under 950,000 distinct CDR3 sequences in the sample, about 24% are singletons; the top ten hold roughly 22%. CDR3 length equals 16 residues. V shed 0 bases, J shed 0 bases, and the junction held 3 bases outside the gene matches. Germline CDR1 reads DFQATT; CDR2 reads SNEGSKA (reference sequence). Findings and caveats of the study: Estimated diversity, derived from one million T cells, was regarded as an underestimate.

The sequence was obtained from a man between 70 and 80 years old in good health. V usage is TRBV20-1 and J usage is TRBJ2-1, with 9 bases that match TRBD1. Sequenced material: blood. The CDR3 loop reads CSARERGQGSYNEQFF. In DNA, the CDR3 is TGCAGTGCTAGAGAGCGGGGACAGGGCTCCTACAATGAGCAGTTCTTC.